One and the same sample provided the 3 T cell receptor beta chains below, sequenced in a study of T cells after yellow fever vaccination. TCRdb reprocessed the 5' RACE reads with MiXCR, giving one entry per CDR3 protein. The sample consists of about 120,000 distinct CDR3 sequences, more than 7.5% of them appearing once. Sample: CD8+ T cells sorted from PBMCs, taken 45 days after the yellow fever booster vaccination. These receptor sequences come from a man aged 25 to 45 who received the YFV17D yellow fever vaccine.

This clonotype was seen ten or more times. The genes are TRBV9 and TRBJ1-1; D is undetermined. Germline lookup yields CDR1 SGDLS and CDR2 YYNGEE. The CDR3 is 12 amino acids. Trimming pared 4 bases from V and 0 bases from J, leaving 4 bases between. The CDR3 here is CASSPLNTEAFF. The CDR3 nucleotides are TGTGCCAGCAGCCCCCTGAACACTGAAGCTTTCTTT.

The rearrangement uses TRBV7-2 and TRBJ2-7; 7 nucleotides line up with TRBD2. The CDR3 totals 14 residues. With V trimmed by 1 base and J by 6 bases, 6 bases remained unmatched. The germline CDR1 and CDR2 sequences are SGHTA and FQGNSA. The CDR3 here is CASSLELAQAEQYF. DNA of the CDR3: TGTGCCAGCAGCTTAGAACTAGCGCAGGCCGAGCAGTACTTC.

The V and J genes are TRBV29-1 and TRBJ1-2, with 7 bases matching TRBD1. Trimming took 7 bases from V and 2 from J; bases not matched to a gene: 4. Germline V gene sequence: CDR1 SQVTM, CDR2 ANQGSEA. This CDR3 has 12 amino acids. The CDR3 spells CSATGQNYGYTF. CDR3 bases: TGCAGCGCAACGGGACAGAACTATGGCTACACCTTC.